Following are 24 T cell receptor beta chains from one sample sequenced in a study of OX40 agonist ivuxolimab in advanced cancers. The method behind the library was the immunoSEQ multiplex PCR assay. The table comes from immuneACCESS by way of TCRdb, which keeps in-frame sequences with V and J called. Part of the clones is missing from these tables; in studies checked, under half for an unresolved V gene and the rest for unknown reasons. Present in this sample are fewer than 40,000 clones, 84% of which were seen just once. The ten largest clonotypes hold 15% to 25% of the sample. The source material was CD4+ or CD8+ T cells sorted from blood, sampled in a trial of the OX40 agonist ivuxolimab. Source of these receptors: an adult with an advanced solid tumor such as melanoma, head and neck, liver or kidney cancer.

The chain recombines TRBV5-1 with TRBJ2-2; D gene ambiguous. CDR1 and CDR2 from the germline V gene are SGHRS and YFSETQ. The V gene lost 2 bases and the J gene lost 6 bases, with 2 bases spanning the gap. The CDR3 contains 11 residues. CDR3 region: CASSFPGELFF. CDR3 nucleotide sequence: TGCGCCAGCAGCTTCCCCGGGGAGCTGTTTTTT.

The rearrangement joins TRBV14 to TRBJ2-1, with D possibly TRBD1 on 5 matching bases. The V gene's germline CDR1 is SGHDN and CDR2 FVKESK. V was cut by 3 bases and J by 9 bases, with 15 bases left in between. There are 14 residues in the CDR3. The CDR3 DNA is TGTGCCAGCAGCCACCAGGGAAATTGGGGTGAGCAGTTCTTC. Residues: CASSHQGNWGEQFF. Full variable domain (remainder filled in from reference TRBV14 and TRBJ2-1): EAGVTQFPSHSVIEKGQTVTLRCDPISGHDNLYWYRRVMGKEIKFLLHFVKESKQDESGMPNNRFLAERTGGTYSTLKVQPAELEDSGVYFCASSHQGNWGEQFFGPGTRLTVL.

V usage is TRBV15 and J usage is TRBJ1-2, with D unclear. Germline CDR1 and CDR2: LNHNV and YYDKDF (reference sequence). The CDR3 is 12 amino acids. Trimming removed 3 bases from V and 1 base from J, with 3 bases in between. CDR3 region: CATSRGNYGYTF. The CDR3 DNA sequence: TGTGCCACCAGCAGGGGTAACTATGGCTACACCTTC.

The chain couples TRBV18 to TRBJ2-1; possibly TRBD2 for D (6 bases). CDR1 is KGHSH, CDR2 LQKENI, per germline. The CDR3 extends over 15 amino acids. The V end was cut by 2 bases, the J end by 0 bases, with 8 bases between. The CDR3 loop reads CASSPTGLSYNEQFF. CDR3 sequence (DNA): TGTGCCAGCTCACCAACGGGACTCTCCTACAATGAGCAGTTCTTC.

The chain has TRBV27 and TRBJ2-1; 7 bases line up with TRBD1. Trimming cost V 4 bases and J 10 bases; bases outside gene matches: 22. Germline V CDR1 and CDR2: MNHEY, SMNVEV (reference sequence). This CDR3 comprises 18 residues. The CDR3 region has the DNA TGTGCCAGCAGTTCGCCAGACAGGGCCTTGTTGCGTAGCAGGGAGCAGTTCTTC. It encodes CASSSPDRALLRSREQFF.

The V and J genes are TRBV14 and TRBJ1-2; D perhaps matches TRBD1 (5 bases). This CDR3 contains 16 residues. From germline, CDR1 is SGHDN and CDR2 FVKESK. The V gene lost 1 base and the J gene lost 4 bases, with 16 bases spanning the gap. The CDR3 spells CASSQGTEGYRYGYTF. As DNA, the CDR3 is TGTGCCAGCAGCCAAGGAACCGAGGGGTATCGCTATGGCTACACCTTC.

V is TRBV7-9 and J is TRBJ1-1; 10 bases line up with TRBD1. CDR1 and CDR2 from the germline V gene are SEHNR and FQNEAQ (reference sequence). This CDR3 comprises 16 residues. Trimming at V came to 3 bases and at J to 1 base, leaving 5 bases not matched to a gene. CDR3 protein: CASSLGDRGPNTEAFF. The DNA for the CDR3 is TGTGCCAGCAGCTTGGGGGACAGGGGCCCGAACACTGAAGCTTTCTTT.

The sample holds a few counts of this clone. The chain combines TRBV6-5 with TRBJ2-7; D unclear. This CDR3 region has 14 residues. V was pared by 2 bases and J by 2 bases, with 10 bases between. The germline gives CDR1 MNHEY, CDR2 SVGAGI. CDR3 in amino acids: CASSYVQSAYEQYF. DNA for the CDR3: TGTGCCAGCAGTTACGTACAGTCAGCCTACGAGCAGTACTTC.

This clone rates as medium-sized. The V gene is TRBV15, the J gene TRBJ2-3, with 10 bases that match TRBD1. Looked up from germline, CDR1 is LNHNV and CDR2 is YYDKDF (reference sequence). The CDR3 contains 17 residues. The trim removed 0 bases at V and 6 bases at J, leaving 9 bases unmatched. In DNA form, the CDR3 reads TGTGCCACCAGCAGAGACATTGACAGGGGGCGTTGGGATACGCAGTATTTT. Translation: CATSRDIDRGRWDTQYF.

This chain joins TRBV9 and TRBJ2-5, with 9 positions matching TRBD2. The CDR3 runs to 17 residues. V was clipped by 4 bases and J by 2 bases; unmatched bases: 12. In germline, CDR1 is SGDLS, CDR2 YYNGEE. This CDR3 reads CASSPLGSGGTQETQYF. DNA for the CDR3: TGTGCCAGCAGCCCCCTCGGGAGCGGGGGGACACAAGAGACCCAGTACTTC.

V gene TRBV6-6 combines with J gene TRBJ2-5, with D uncertain. The CDR3 loop spans 14 amino acids. Looked up from germline, CDR1 is MNHNY and CDR2 is SVGAGI (reference sequence). V gave up 0 bases and J gave up 5 bases, with 10 bases separating them. The CDR3 here is CASSYSMSRETQYF. The CDR3 coding sequence is TGTGCCAGCAGTTACTCGATGAGTAGGGAGACCCAGTACTTC.

The V call is TRBV9, the J call TRBJ2-1; 14 bases agree with TRBD2. CDR1 and CDR2 from the germline V gene are SGDLS and YYNGEE. The CDR3 is made up of 15 amino acids. Trimming took 4 bases from V and 10 from J; bases not matched to a gene: 7. CDR3: CASSPGLAGALEQFF. The CDR3 bases are TGTGCCAGCAGCCCGGGACTAGCGGGGGCGTTGGAGCAGTTCTTC.

The V gene is TRBV4-1, the J gene TRBJ2-5; D remains unclear. CDR3 length: 15 amino acids. Trimming took 4 bases from V and 0 from J, leaving 12 bases between them. Germline CDR1 reads MGHRA; CDR2 reads YSYEKL. In DNA form, the CDR3 reads TGCGCCAGCAGCCCCACGACTGGGTACCAAGAGACCCAGTACTTC. Its translation: CASSPTTGYQETQYF.

The chain is built from TRBV9 and TRBJ2-2, with D uncertain. Germline V CDR1 and CDR2: SGDLS, YYNGEE. The V end lost 0 bases, the J end lost 5 bases, and 8 bases lay between the germline ends. The CDR3 is 14 amino acids. CDR3 DNA sequence: TGTGCCAGCAGCGTAGATGGTGGGACCGGGGAGCTGTTTTTT. Translating it yields CASSVDGGTGELFF.

This chain links TRBV6-5 with TRBJ1-6, with TRBD1 matching over 10 bases. The CDR3 extends over 14 amino acids. V shed 6 bases and J 10 bases; nucleotides not matched to a gene: 6. The germline CDR1 and CDR2 sequences are MNHEY and SVGAGI. The DNA of the CDR3 is TGTGCCAGCAGCCCGGGACAGGGGAACTCACCCCTCCACTTT. It encodes CASSPGQGNSPLHF.

The CDR3 DNA is TGTGCCAGCAGTCGAACAGGGGGCCTGTTGGATACGCAGTATTTT. It codes for CASSRTGGLLDTQYF. The V call is TRBV6-5, the J call TRBJ2-3; 9 nucleotides line up with TRBD1. The CDR3 length is 15 residues. Germline CDR1 MNHEY, CDR2 SVGAGI. With V trimmed by 5 bases and J by 6 bases, 9 bases remained unmatched.

The chain joins TRBV5-1 to TRBJ2-3; 7 nucleotides agree with TRBD2. The CDR3 consists of 15 residues. From germline, CDR1 is SGHRS and CDR2 YFSETQ. J was trimmed by 0 bases and V by 4 bases; bases with no gene match: 5. The CDR3 nucleotides read TGCGCCAGCAGCCGCCGGGGGGTGAGCACAGATACGCAGTATTTT. Encoded protein: CASSRRGVSTDTQYF.

The chain employs TRBV7-8 and TRBJ2-3; D is perhaps TRBD1 (5 bases). The V end was cut by 2 bases, the J end by 2 bases, with 14 bases between. The CDR3 is made up of 16 amino acids. In germline, CDR1 is SGHVS, CDR2 FQNEAQ. The CDR3 nucleotides read TGTGCCAGCAGCTTATCTGGCAGGGCAATCACAGATACGCAGTATTTT. Its protein product is CASSLSGRAITDTQYF.

The chain carries TRBV11-2 and TRBJ1-5; D not certain. Between the trimmed V and J ends, which lost 0 bases and 1 base, there was a span of 4 bases. This CDR3 has 14 amino acids. Germline-derived CDR1 and CDR2 are SGHAT and FQNNGV. In nucleotides, the CDR3 is TGTGCCAGCAGCTTAGATCGGAGCAATCAGCCCCAGCATTTT. Protein sequence: CASSLDRSNQPQHF.

This clone counts as medium-sized. J is TRBJ1-2 and V is TRBV6-5, with 7 bases matching TRBD1. The CDR3 loop spans 14 amino acids. CDR1 and CDR2 (germline): MNHEY, SVGAGI. Trimming removed 0 bases from V and 6 bases from J; junction bases left unmatched: 4. The CDR3 protein is CASSYSRQGNGYTF. CDR3 bases: TGTGCCAGCAGTTACTCGAGACAGGGTAATGGCTACACCTTC.

The chain has TRBV28 and TRBJ1-1; D possibly corresponds to TRBD1 (6 bases). Germline V gene sequence: CDR1 MDHEN, CDR2 SYDVKM. This CDR3 spans 16 amino acids. V was cut by 5 bases and J by 5 bases, with 21 bases left in between. The CDR3: CASSGDSGGASTEAFF. The CDR3 DNA sequence: TGTGCCAGCAGTGGGGATTCGGGGGGCGCAAGTACTGAAGCTTTCTTT.

This chain uses TRBV5-6 with TRBJ2-5, with TRBD2 matching over 8 bases. The CDR3 totals 17 residues. Germline values: CDR1 SGHDT, CDR2 YYEEEE. Trimming took 0 bases from V and 4 from J; bases not matched to a gene: 11. The CDR3 protein is CASSLGLSGSSGETQYF. The CDR3 region has the DNA TGTGCCAGCAGCTTGGGACTAAGCGGGAGTTCTGGAGAGACCCAGTACTTC.

This chain joins TRBV7-6 and TRBJ2-1; D unresolved. From germline, CDR1 is SGHVS and CDR2 FNYEAQ. The germline V and J ends were trimmed by 0 bases and 5 bases, with 11 bases remaining between them. The CDR3 length is 15 residues. CDR3 in DNA: TGTGCCAGCAGCTTAGCAGGGTCAATTAACAATGAGCAGTTCTTC. Its protein product is CASSLAGSINNEQFF. Variable domain in full (rest from reference TRBV7-6 and TRBJ2-1): GAGVSQSPRYKVTKRGQDVALRCDPISGHVSLYWYRQALGQGPEFLTYFNYEAQQDKSGLPNDRFSAERPEGSISTLTIQRTEQRDSAMYRCASSLAGSINNEQFFGPGTRLTVL.

This chain uses TRBV2 with TRBJ1-5, with D unclear. The V end was cut by 3 bases, the J end by 0 bases, with 9 bases between. This CDR3 has 15 amino acids. Germline CDR1 reads SNHLY; CDR2 reads FYNNEI. Here the CDR3 DNA reads TGTGCCAGCAGTGAGGGTTCAAGTAGCAATCAGCCCCAGCATTTT. It codes for CASSEGSSSNQPQHF.